Below are 21 T cell receptor beta chains sequenced from a single sample in a study of blood T cell repertoires in COVID-19. The repertoire was sequenced with immunoSEQ multiplex PCR; TCRdb's copy has only in-frame clones and lacks some. The sample holds roughly 410,000 clones; 89% are singletons and the top ten take roughly 1.2%. Sequenced sample: peripheral blood. The receptors derive from a man in his forties or fifties with acute or convalescent COVID-19.

The gene calls are TRBV3-1 (or the pseudogene TRBV3-2) and TRBJ2-1; 13 nucleotides match TRBD2. The CDR3 is made up of 16 amino acids. Trimming took 5 bases from V and 7 from J; bases not matched to a gene: 8. Germline V gene sequence: CDR1 LGHDT, CDR2 YNNKEL (reference sequence). In DNA form, the CDR3 reads TGTGCCAGCAGCAAGAGGACTAGCGGGAGAGGAAATGAGCAGTTCTTC. It encodes CASSKRTSGRGNEQFF.

The CDR3 DNA is TGTGCCAGCAGCAAGTATGGGACAGGGGACACTGAAGCTTTCTTT. Its protein is CASSKYGTGDTEAFF. The V call is TRBV11-1, the J call TRBJ1-1; 10 bases match TRBD1. The trim removed 5 bases at V and 3 bases at J, leaving 6 bases unmatched. CDR3 length: 15 residues. CDR1 and CDR2 (germline): SGHAT, FQDESV (reference sequence).

The chain carries TRBV9 and TRBJ2-2; D unclear. CDR3 length: 13 residues. V was clipped by 3 bases and J by 0 bases, with 3 bases between them. CDR1 is SGDLS and CDR2 is YYNGEE in the germline V gene. In DNA form, the CDR3 reads TGTGCCAGCAGCGCAACGAACACCGGGGAGCTGTTTTTT. As protein: CASSATNTGELFF.

The rearrangement uses TRBV28 and TRBJ1-1; 7 bases agree with TRBD1. CDR1 MDHEN and CDR2 SYDVKM come from the germline V gene. With 4 bases clipped from V and 4 bases from J, the junction kept 9 bases outside the gene matches. CDR3 length: 15 amino acids. The DNA of the CDR3 is TGTGCCAGCAGTTATGGAGGGGGCGGATTCACTGAAGCTTTCTTT. Its protein is CASSYGGGGFTEAFF.

V gene TRBV5-5 combines with J gene TRBJ2-1, with TRBD2 matching 8 bases. The CDR3 runs 15 residues. The germline V gene has CDR1 SGHKS and CDR2 YYEKEE (reference sequence). Unmatched junction bases numbered 5, after V lost 0 bases and J lost 6 bases. CDR3 sequence (DNA): TGTGCCAGCAGCTTGGTAGCGGGACGATTCAATGAGCAGTTCTTC. It translates to CASSLVAGRFNEQFF.

V usage is TRBV25-1 and J usage is TRBJ1-4; maybe TRBD1 (6 bases). The CDR3 loop spans 14 amino acids. Germline assignment: CDR1 MGHDK and CDR2 SYGVNS. V gave up 3 bases and J gave up 10 bases, with 15 bases separating them. The CDR3 DNA reads as TGTGCCAGCAGTGATTTTGGGGGCTCCGGAAAACTGTTTTTT. It encodes CASSDFGGSGKLFF.

The chain employs TRBV5-4 and TRBJ1-1; 7 positions match TRBD1. V shed 4 bases and J 0 bases; nucleotides not matched to a gene: 12. Germline assignment: CDR1 SGHNT and CDR2 YYREEE (reference sequence). This CDR3 is built from 17 residues. In DNA, the CDR3 is TGTGCCAGCAGCCGCGGTCCGCCAGGGGGTGTGAACACTGAAGCTTTCTTT. Protein: CASSRGPPGGVNTEAFF.

The V and J genes are TRBV4-1 and TRBJ2-1, with TRBD2 matching 9 bases. V lost 0 bases to trimming and J lost 7 bases; unmatched junction nucleotides: 10. Germline V lookup: CDR1 MGHRA, CDR2 YSYEKL. This CDR3 spans 17 amino acids. The CDR3 reads CASSQDENSGGQNEQFF. CDR3 DNA sequence: TGCGCCAGCAGCCAAGATGAAAATAGCGGGGGTCAGAATGAGCAGTTCTTC.

V usage is TRBV9 and J usage is TRBJ2-6, with a weak D call TRBD2 (7 bases). CDR3 length: 18 amino acids. Germline values: CDR1 SGDLS, CDR2 YYNGEE. V lost 1 base to trimming and J lost 0 bases, with 14 bases between them. CDR3 DNA sequence: TGTGCCAGCAGCGTATACGGGGGGCTTTCCTCTGGGGCCAACGTCCTGACTTTC. Translated, it gives CASSVYGGLSSGANVLTF.

The V and J genes are TRBV5-6 and TRBJ1-2; 8 nucleotides align to TRBD1. The CDR3 extends over 15 amino acids. Trimming at V came to 0 bases and at J to 6 bases, leaving 7 bases not matched to a gene. CDR1 is SGHDT, CDR2 YYEEEE, per germline. CDR3 loop: CASSLDPTGGDGYTF. The CDR3 coding sequence is TGTGCCAGCAGCTTGGACCCTACAGGGGGGGATGGCTACACCTTC.

The chain recombines TRBV5-1 with TRBJ2-7; D perhaps matches TRBD2 (6 bases). The CDR3 sequence is 15 residues long. Germline CDR1 and CDR2: SGHRS and YFSETQ. V gave up 4 bases and J gave up 4 bases, with 18 bases separating them. The CDR3 here is CASSVQGSGRYEQYF. The CDR3 bases are TGCGCCAGCAGCGTCCAAGGTTCAGGGAGGTACGAGCAGTACTTC.

This chain uses TRBV5-6 with TRBJ2-7, with TRBD1 matching over 7 bases. Losses at the gene ends were 4 bases for V and 2 bases for J; bases not matched to a gene: 9. The germline CDR1 and CDR2 sequences are SGHDT and YYEEEE. This CDR3 is 15 amino acids long. The CDR3 reads CASSGTGQGAYEQYF. The CDR3 DNA follows: TGTGCCAGCAGCGGAACAGGGCAGGGGGCCTACGAGCAGTACTTC.

CDR3 residues: CASSQETERESYNEQFF. DNA for the CDR3: TGCGCCAGCAGCCAAGAGACGGAGCGGGAATCCTACAATGAGCAGTTCTTC. The V call is TRBV4-1, the J call TRBJ2-1, with 7 nucleotides matching TRBD2. Germline CDR1 is MGHRA and CDR2 is YSYEKL. V lost 0 bases, J lost 1 base, and 6 bases stayed unmatched. There are 17 residues in the CDR3.

The chain uses TRBV10-3 and TRBJ2-6, with D possibly TRBD1 on 5 matching bases. V lost 8 bases and J lost 3, with 8 bases in between. The CDR3 is 13 residues long. CDR1 ENHRY and CDR2 SYGVKD come from the germline V gene. This CDR3 reads CAIWTHGANVLTF. In DNA form, the CDR3 reads TGTGCCATCTGGACACATGGGGCCAACGTCCTGACTTTC.

The table lists this clone with a count of one. The rearrangement joins TRBV11-2 to TRBJ1-4; 11 positions agree with TRBD1. This CDR3 has 13 residues. V lost 1 base and J lost 14; bases outside the gene matches: 3. Per germline, CDR1 SGHAT and CDR2 FQNNGV. The CDR3, as DNA: TGTGCCAGCAGCTTAGCCAGGGACAGGGGGCTGTTTTTT. Protein: CASSLARDRGLFF. Looking up the rest from reference TRBV11-2 and TRBJ1-4 gives the full variable domain: EAGVAQSPRYKIIEKRQSVAFWCNPISGHATLYWYQQILGQGPKLLIQFQNNGVVDDSQLPKDRFSAERLKGVDSTLKIQPAKLEDSAVYLCASSLARDRGLFFGSGTQLSVL.

This chain links TRBV27 with TRBJ2-7; D is ambiguous. Germline CDR1 reads MNHEY; CDR2 reads SMNVEV (reference sequence). The CDR3 sequence is 11 residues long. V was trimmed by 5 bases and J by 3 bases, leaving 5 bases between them. The CDR3 reads CASSTGYEQYF. The DNA for the CDR3 is TGTGCCAGCAGTACCGGCTACGAGCAGTACTTC.

The chain employs TRBV15 and TRBJ1-2; D is perhaps TRBD1 (5 bases). This CDR3 has 16 residues. V gave up 0 bases and J gave up 1 base, with 12 bases separating them. CDR1 LNHNV and CDR2 YYDKDF come from the germline V gene (reference sequence). The CDR3 sequence: CATSRDEAGYNYGYTF. The DNA for the CDR3 is TGTGCCACCAGCAGAGATGAAGCAGGGTATAACTATGGCTACACCTTC. The full variable domain, its missing parts supplied by reference TRBV15 and TRBJ1-2, is DAMVIQNPRYQVTQFGKPVTLSCSQTLNHNVMYWYQQKSSQAPKLLFHYYDKDFNNEADTPDNFQSRRPNTSFCFLDIRSPGLGDTAMYLCATSRDEAGYNYGYTFGSGTRLTVV.

V is TRBV3-1 (or the pseudogene TRBV3-2) and J is TRBJ1-3; D uncertain. Per germline, CDR1 LGHDT and CDR2 YNNKEL (reference sequence). Trimming took 0 bases from V and 4 from J, leaving 7 bases between them. This CDR3 has 14 amino acids. DNA for the CDR3: TGTGCCAGCAGCCAAGATACGCGGGGAAACACCATATATTTT. Its protein is CASSQDTRGNTIYF.

The J gene is TRBJ1-1, the V gene TRBV19; D is unclear. This CDR3 is 11 amino acids long. Germline CDR1 and CDR2: LNHDA and SQIVND (reference sequence). Trimming took off 7 bases at V and 1 base at J, with 4 bases between the two ends. The CDR3 protein is CASNKNTEAFF. The CDR3 coding sequence is TGTGCCAGTAACAAGAACACTGAAGCTTTCTTT.

The chain links TRBV9 to TRBJ2-1; 8 positions agree with TRBD2. V dropped 3 bases and J dropped 1; count of bases not matched to a gene: 3. The length of the CDR3 is 15 residues. Germline V gene data show CDR1 as SGDLS and CDR2 as YYNGEE. CDR3 amino acids: CASSAAGGSYNEQFF. DNA for the CDR3: TGTGCCAGCAGCGCTGCGGGAGGATCCTACAATGAGCAGTTCTTC.

The chain carries TRBV5-4 and TRBJ2-7; 9 nucleotides agree with TRBD1. V shed 4 bases and J 7 bases; nucleotides not matched to a gene: 12. The CDR3 length is 15 residues. Per the germline V gene, CDR1 is SGHNT and CDR2 is YYREEE (reference sequence). DNA for the CDR3: TGTGCCAGCAGCGGCCGGGACAGGGCCCCCATTGAGCAGTACTTC. This sequence encodes CASSGRDRAPIEQYF.